These 27 T cell receptor beta chains were sequenced from one sample in a study of Ad26.COV2.S vaccination and SARS-CoV-2 variants. Regarding treatment: around 19 received Ad26.COV2.S at low or high dose, single or two shots; 5 received placebo; per-sample allocation not given. Sampling happened 63 days after the first vaccine or placebo injection. Clones were sequenced by immunoSEQ multiplex PCR, and TCRdb holds only the in-frame ones, with some missing. Counted here are 300,000 to 400,000 clones, around 90% occurring once; the ten biggest clones make up about 3%. Sample: peripheral blood, taken in a trial of Ad26.COV2.S vaccine versus placebo. Every receptor here comes from a person aged 18-60 years who received the Ad26.COV2.S COVID-19 vaccine or a placebo.

Only one count was recorded for this clone. The rearrangement uses TRBV19 and TRBJ1-2; TRBD1 is a possible D gene (5 bases). Germline V gene data show CDR1 as LNHDA and CDR2 as SQIVND (reference sequence). CDR3 length: 14 residues. Trimming shortened V by 5 bases and J by 4 bases, and 14 bases separated the two germline ends. CDR3 amino acids: CASSRDSDGYGYTF. DNA for the CDR3: TGTGCCAGTAGTCGGGACTCGGACGGCTATGGCTACACCTTC.

This chain joins TRBV6-1 and TRBJ2-1; 7 bases fit TRBD1. The CDR3 is made up of 15 amino acids. Germline V gene sequence: CDR1 MNHNS, CDR2 SASEGT. The junction had 10 bases not matched to a gene; V was cut back by 3 bases and J by 8 bases. CDR3 coding DNA: TGTGCCAGCAGTGACCCGGGACAGAGTGGCTATGAGCAGTTCTTC. It specifies CASSDPGQSGYEQFF.

The chain combines TRBV30 with TRBJ1-6; D is undetermined. V was trimmed by 4 bases and J by 10 bases, leaving 23 bases between them. CDR1 is GTSNPN, CDR2 SVGIG, per germline (reference sequence). This CDR3 has 16 residues. The CDR3 DNA reads as TGTGCCTGGATAAGACTTCCGAACATCCGGGAATCACCCCTCCACTTT. It codes for CAWIRLPNIRESPLHF.

The rearrangement uses TRBV20-1 and TRBJ2-1, with TRBD2 identical over 14 bases. Germline V lookup: CDR1 DFQATT, CDR2 SNEGSKA (reference sequence). The V segment lost 3 bases and the J segment 0 bases; nucleotides outside the gene matches: 7. This CDR3 comprises 18 residues. The CDR3, as DNA: TGCAGTGCTAGTTCTGGACTAGCGGGGGGACTCTCCTACAATGAGCAGTTCTTC. This sequence encodes CSASSGLAGGLSYNEQFF.

This chain connects TRBV2 to TRBJ2-5; a possible D gene is TRBD1 (5 bases). Germline-derived CDR1 and CDR2 are SNHLY and FYNNEI. The CDR3 totals 17 residues. Trimming removed 8 bases from V and 1 base from J, with 23 bases in between. In DNA, the CDR3 is TGTGCCAGCCCTGGAAAGCCTTCTGGGGCCGGCCAAGAGACCCAGTACTTC. This translates into CASPGKPSGAGQETQYF.

On this clone itself: Other DNA sequences from this sample encode an identical CDR3 as well. The chain recombines TRBV5-4 with TRBJ1-3; D gene unclear. Germline CDR1 and CDR2: SGHNT and YYREEE (reference sequence). This CDR3 region has 15 residues. The V end lost 0 bases, the J end lost 3 bases, and 10 bases lay between the germline ends. This CDR3 is CASSLAGGSGNTIYF. In DNA, the CDR3 is TGTGCCAGCAGCTTGGCCGGTGGGAGTGGAAACACCATATATTTT.

This clone was counted between two and nine times. In the same sample, other DNA sequences code for this CDR3. This sequence joins TRBV5-1 and TRBJ1-5; TRBD1 might be the D (6 bases). The germline V gene has CDR1 SGHRS and CDR2 YFSETQ. V lost 2 bases and J 5 bases, leaving 8 bases between the germline ends. This CDR3 is 13 amino acids long. CDR3 sequence (DNA): TGCGCCAGCAGCTTAGCAGGGGATCAGCCCCAGCATTTT. It is translated as CASSLAGDQPQHF.

The chain uses TRBV20-1 and TRBJ1-5, with 7 bases that match TRBD1. V was pared by 3 bases and J by 7 bases, with 6 bases of the junction left unmatched. The CDR3 has 13 residues. Germline CDR1 reads DFQATT; CDR2 reads SNEGSKA (reference sequence). The CDR3 loop is CSASAQGGQPQHF. The CDR3 coding sequence is TGCAGTGCTAGTGCTCAGGGGGGGCAGCCCCAGCATTTT.

This clone has a single count. V gene TRBV29-1 combines with J gene TRBJ1-2; no firm D call. Per the germline V gene, CDR1 is SQVTM and CDR2 is ANQGSEA. V was trimmed by 4 bases and J by 6 bases, leaving 6 bases between them. The length of the CDR3 is 10 residues. CDR3 DNA: TGCAGCGTTGTCTATGATGGCTACACCTTC. Translation gives CSVVYDGYTF.

The rearrangement joins TRBV6-5 to TRBJ1-5; D is unclear. This CDR3 contains 11 residues. Trimming stripped 8 bases from V and 5 bases from J, with 7 bases between. Germline V gene lookup returns CDR1 MNHEY and CDR2 SVGAGI. The CDR3 coding sequence is TGTGCCAGCCAGGACTATCAGCCCCAGCATTTT. Translated: CASQDYQPQHF.

The V call is TRBV10-3, the J call TRBJ1-1; 7 nucleotides line up with TRBD1. Germline V gene sequence: CDR1 ENHRY, CDR2 SYGVKD. CDR3 length: 14 residues. The trim removed 6 bases at V and 3 bases at J, leaving 7 bases unmatched. CDR3 protein: CAISRQGLDTEAFF. The CDR3 bases are TGTGCCATCAGCCGACAGGGACTGGACACTGAAGCTTTCTTT.

This sequence joins TRBV18 and TRBJ1-2, with 7 nucleotides matching TRBD1. The CDR3 has 13 amino acids. Germline values: CDR1 KGHSH, CDR2 LQKENI. With 3 bases clipped from V and 6 bases from J, the junction kept 4 bases outside the gene matches. DNA for the CDR3: TGTGCCAGCTCACCGGACAGGATCGATGGCTACACCTTC. Protein: CASSPDRIDGYTF.

This rearrangement joins TRBV30 to TRBJ2-5; D not certain. There are 14 residues in the CDR3. Deletions cut 1 base from V and 3 bases from J, with 12 bases between. CDR1 is GTSNPN and CDR2 is SVGIG in the germline V gene (reference sequence). The chain's CDR3 is CAWSDLGVEETQYF. In DNA form, the CDR3 reads TGTGCCTGGAGTGACTTAGGTGTGGAAGAGACCCAGTACTTC.

The V call is TRBV24-1, the J call TRBJ1-2, with 9 nucleotides matching TRBD1. Trimming removed 5 bases from V and 8 bases from J; junction bases left unmatched: 11. Germline-derived CDR1 and CDR2 are KGHDR and SFDVKD. The CDR3 covers 15 residues. The CDR3 DNA is TGTGCCACCAGTGCCCTTACAGGGGGCCGTCGAGGCTACACCTTC. Protein product: CATSALTGGRRGYTF.

The table lists this clone with a count of one. The CDR3 region has the DNA TGTGCCAGCAGCCCCCTTGCCGGGACCCCCAATGAGCAGTTCTTC. The encoded protein is CASSPLAGTPNEQFF. This chain joins TRBV6-2 or TRBV6-3 and TRBJ2-1; D tentatively reads TRBD1 or TRBD2 (5 bases each). This CDR3 has 15 amino acids. Germline V gives CDR1 MNHEY, CDR2 SVGEGT. Trimming removed 6 bases from V and 6 bases from J, with 18 bases in between.

CDR3 in DNA: TGTGCCAGCAGCAGGGGGCCCGGGCTTAACAATGAGCAGTTCTTC. This gives the protein CASSRGPGLNNEQFF. The chain employs TRBV9 and TRBJ2-1; TRBD1 aligns across 7 bases. The CDR3 length is 15 residues. Germline V gene sequence: CDR1 SGDLS, CDR2 YYNGEE. V was pared by 4 bases and J by 5 bases, with 9 bases of the junction left unmatched.

The rearrangement joins TRBV10-3 to TRBJ1-1; D ambiguous. Trimming removed 3 bases at V and 1 base at J, with 12 bases between. Germline-derived CDR1 and CDR2 are ENHRY and SYGVKD. This CDR3 contains 15 residues. The CDR3 DNA reads as TGTGCCATCAGTGATTTCGGCGGTACGAACACTGAAGCTTTCTTT. Encoded protein: CAISDFGGTNTEAFF.

This clone was counted once. The chain joins TRBV10-3 to TRBJ1-3, with TRBD1 identical over 11 bases. V gave up 5 bases and J gave up 0 bases; unmatched junction bases: 12. The CDR3 runs to 19 residues. Per germline, CDR1 ENHRY and CDR2 SYGVKD. The CDR3: CAISTAGTGGIFSGNTIYF. The CDR3 DNA sequence: TGTGCCATCAGTACAGCCGGGACAGGGGGAATTTTCTCTGGAAACACCATATATTTT.

V is TRBV19 and J is TRBJ1-5; D may be TRBD1 (5 bases). V was trimmed by 2 bases and J by 7 bases, leaving 9 bases between them. Per the germline V gene, CDR1 is LNHDA and CDR2 is SQIVND (reference sequence). This CDR3 is 13 amino acids long. As DNA, the CDR3 is TGTGCCAGTAGTATAATGGGGGGACAGCCCCAGCATTTT. It encodes CASSIMGGQPQHF. The complete variable domain, with remaining parts taken from reference TRBV19 and TRBJ1-5, reads DGGITQSPKYLFRKEGQNVTLSCEQNLNHDAMYWYRQDPGQGLRLIYYSQIVNDFQKGDIAEGYSVSREKKESFPLTVTSAQKNPTAFYLCASSIMGGQPQHFGDGTRLSIL.

V and J are TRBV4-3 and TRBJ1-4; perhaps TRBD1 as D (6 bases). The CDR3 is 14 residues long. Per germline, CDR1 LGHNA and CDR2 YSLEER. V was cut by 3 bases and J by 5 bases, with 10 bases left in between. CDR3: CASSQPTGNEKLFF. CDR3 sequence (DNA): TGCGCCAGCAGCCAGCCTACAGGGAATGAAAAACTGTTTTTT.

The gene calls are TRBV5-1 and TRBJ1-6, with TRBD1 matching 11 bases. The germline CDR1 and CDR2 sequences are SGHRS and YFSETQ. The CDR3 consists of 14 residues. The V gene end was trimmed by 4 bases and the J gene end by 10 bases; junction bases not matched to a gene: 4. Here the CDR3 DNA reads TGCGCCAGCAGCGCGGACAGGGGGCACTCACCCCTCCACTTT. This encodes CASSADRGHSPLHF.

This chain uses TRBV6-2 or TRBV6-3 with TRBJ1-2; D ambiguous. V lost 2 bases, J lost 3 bases, and 16 bases lay in between. The germline V gene encodes CDR1 MNHEY and CDR2 SVGEGT. This CDR3 is built from 16 residues. The CDR3 loop reads CASSYAPQDGDYGYTF. The CDR3 region has the DNA TGTGCCAGCAGTTACGCCCCCCAGGACGGTGACTATGGCTACACCTTC.

The V gene is TRBV7-6, the J gene TRBJ1-6; D possibly corresponds to TRBD1 (5 bases). The V and J ends lost 5 bases and 3 bases respectively, with 17 bases between them. Germline-derived CDR1 and CDR2 are SGHVS and FNYEAQ. The CDR3 contains 17 residues. CDR3 nucleotide sequence: TGTGCCAGCAGCCCGCTGGGGTGGGGGAACTATAATTCACCCCTCCACTTT. Protein product: CASSPLGWGNYNSPLHF.

This clone was counted only a few times. The chain has TRBV19 and TRBJ1-2, with 9 bases lining up with TRBD1. Germline assignment: CDR1 LNHDA and CDR2 SQIVND (reference sequence). V trimming: 6 bases; J trimming: 5 bases; junction bases outside the gene matches: 7. This CDR3 spans 14 amino acids. The CDR3 DNA is TGTGCCAGTAGCCCCCAGGACAGGGGATATGGCTACACCTTC. Its translation: CASSPQDRGYGYTF.

The chain links TRBV4-1 to TRBJ2-5; the match to TRBD2 covers 10 bases. After removal of 4 bases from V and 0 bases from J, the junction contained 11 bases not matched to a gene. The CDR3 totals 18 residues. Germline V gene sequence: CDR1 MGHRA, CDR2 YSYEKL. The CDR3: CASSPMSSGGPDQETQYF. The CDR3 DNA reads as TGCGCCAGCAGCCCCATGTCTAGCGGGGGCCCTGACCAAGAGACCCAGTACTTC.

This clone was detected a few times. The gene calls are TRBV3-1 (or the pseudogene TRBV3-2) and TRBJ2-1; D gene uncertain. The V gene lost 1 base and the J gene lost 7 bases, with 14 bases spanning the gap. Germline CDR1 LGHDT, CDR2 YNNKEL (reference sequence). The CDR3 covers 15 residues. CDR3 loop: CASSQAAAFRNEQFF. As DNA, the CDR3 is TGTGCCAGCAGCCAAGCGGCAGCCTTCAGGAATGAGCAGTTCTTC.

The rearrangement joins TRBV11-2 to TRBJ1-2; D ambiguous. Germline V gene sequence: CDR1 SGHAT, CDR2 FQNNGV. Trimming took 1 base from V and 5 from J, leaving 8 bases between them. The CDR3 loop spans 13 amino acids. In nucleotides, the CDR3 is TGTGCCAGCAGCTTAGGCCCGGGGTATGGCTACACCTTC. This codes for CASSLGPGYGYTF.